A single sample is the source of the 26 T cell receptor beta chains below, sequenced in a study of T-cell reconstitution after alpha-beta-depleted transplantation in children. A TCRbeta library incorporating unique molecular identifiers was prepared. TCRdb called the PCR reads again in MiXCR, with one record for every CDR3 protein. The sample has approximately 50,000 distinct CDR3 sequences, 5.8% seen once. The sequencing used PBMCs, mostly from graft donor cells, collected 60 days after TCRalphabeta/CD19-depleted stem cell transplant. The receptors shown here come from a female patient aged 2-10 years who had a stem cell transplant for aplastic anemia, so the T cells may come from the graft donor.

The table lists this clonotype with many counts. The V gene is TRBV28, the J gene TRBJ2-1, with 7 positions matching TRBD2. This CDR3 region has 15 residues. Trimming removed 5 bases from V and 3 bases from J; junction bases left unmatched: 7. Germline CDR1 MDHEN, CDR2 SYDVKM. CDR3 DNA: TGTGCCAGCAGTCTTTTGCGGGGGTACTACAATGAGCAGTTCTTC. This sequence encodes CASSLLRGYYNEQFF.

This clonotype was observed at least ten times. CDR3 residues: CASSQEAYEQYF. As DNA, the CDR3 is TGCGCCAGCAGCCAGGAGGCCTACGAGCAGTACTTC. J is TRBJ2-7 and V is TRBV5-1; TRBD2 is a possible D gene (5 bases). Germline lookup yields CDR1 SGHRS and CDR2 YFSETQ. The CDR3 runs 12 residues. The V and J ends lost 4 bases and 2 bases respectively, with 7 bases between them.

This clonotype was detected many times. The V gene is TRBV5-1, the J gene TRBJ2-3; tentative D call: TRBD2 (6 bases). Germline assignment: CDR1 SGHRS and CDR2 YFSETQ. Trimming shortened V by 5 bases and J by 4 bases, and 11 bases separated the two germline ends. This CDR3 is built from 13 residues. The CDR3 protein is CASRRGGPDTQYF. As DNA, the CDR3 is TGCGCCAGCAGAAGGGGAGGACCAGATACGCAGTATTTT.

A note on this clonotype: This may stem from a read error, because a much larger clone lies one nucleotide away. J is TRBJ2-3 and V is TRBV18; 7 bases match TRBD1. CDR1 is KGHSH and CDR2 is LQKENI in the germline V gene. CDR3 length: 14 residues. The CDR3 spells CANSPGPGGDTQYF. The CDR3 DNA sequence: TGTGCCAACTCACCAGGACCAGGGGGAGATACGCAGTATTTT.

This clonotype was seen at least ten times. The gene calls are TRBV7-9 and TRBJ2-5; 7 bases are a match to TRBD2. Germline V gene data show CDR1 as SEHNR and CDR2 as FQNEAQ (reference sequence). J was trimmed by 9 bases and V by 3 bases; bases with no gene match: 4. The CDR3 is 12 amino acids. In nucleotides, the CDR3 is TGTGCCAGCAGCTTGAGCCGGGAGGCCCAGTACTTC. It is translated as CASSLSREAQYF.

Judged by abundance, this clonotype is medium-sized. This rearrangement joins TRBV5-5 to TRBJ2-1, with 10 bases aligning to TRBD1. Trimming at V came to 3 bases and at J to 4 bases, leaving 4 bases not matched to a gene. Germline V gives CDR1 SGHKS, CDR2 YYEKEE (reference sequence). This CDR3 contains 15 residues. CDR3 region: CASSSGTGVYNEQFF. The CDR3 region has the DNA TGTGCCAGCAGCTCCGGGACAGGGGTTTACAATGAGCAGTTCTTC. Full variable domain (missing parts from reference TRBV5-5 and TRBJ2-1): DAGVTQSPTHLIKTRGQQVTLRCSPISGHKSVSWYQQVLGQGPQFIFQYYEKEERGRGNFPDRFSARQFPNYSSELNVNALLLGDSALYLCASSSGTGVYNEQFFGPGTRLTVL.

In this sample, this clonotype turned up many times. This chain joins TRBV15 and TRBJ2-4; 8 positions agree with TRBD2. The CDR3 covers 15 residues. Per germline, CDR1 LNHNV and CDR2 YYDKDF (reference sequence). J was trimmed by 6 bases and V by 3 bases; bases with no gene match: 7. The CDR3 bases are TGTGCCACCAGCAGGCGGGGGACTAGATTAAACATTCAGTACTTC. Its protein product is CATSRRGTRLNIQYF.

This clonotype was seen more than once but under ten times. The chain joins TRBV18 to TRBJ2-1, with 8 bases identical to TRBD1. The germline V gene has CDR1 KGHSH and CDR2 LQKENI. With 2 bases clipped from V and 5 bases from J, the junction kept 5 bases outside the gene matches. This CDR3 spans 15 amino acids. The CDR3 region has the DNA TGTGCCAGCTCACCAGGACAGGGTGGTAACAATGAGCAGTTCTTC. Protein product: CASSPGQGGNNEQFF.

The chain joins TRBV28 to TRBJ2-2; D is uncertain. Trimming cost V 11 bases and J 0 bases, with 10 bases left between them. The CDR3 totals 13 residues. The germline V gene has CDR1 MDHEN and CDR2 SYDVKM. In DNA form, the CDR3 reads TGTGCCGCCCGTCCAACGAACACCGGGGAGCTGTTTTTT. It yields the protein CAARPTNTGELFF.

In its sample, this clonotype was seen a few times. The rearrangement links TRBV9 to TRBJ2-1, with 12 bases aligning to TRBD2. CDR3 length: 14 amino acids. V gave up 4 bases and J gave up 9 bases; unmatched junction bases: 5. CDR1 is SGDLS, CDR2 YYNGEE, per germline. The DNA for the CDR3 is TGTGCCAGCAGCCCTAGCGGGAGGGCGGCTGAGCAGTTCTTC. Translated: CASSPSGRAAEQFF.

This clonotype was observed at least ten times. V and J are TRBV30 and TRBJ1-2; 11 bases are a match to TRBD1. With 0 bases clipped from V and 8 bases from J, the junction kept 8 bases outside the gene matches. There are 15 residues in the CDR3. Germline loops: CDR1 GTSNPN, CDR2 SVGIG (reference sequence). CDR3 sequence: CAWSVLRTGGGGYTF. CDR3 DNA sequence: TGTGCCTGGAGTGTACTCAGGACAGGGGGCGGAGGCTACACCTTC. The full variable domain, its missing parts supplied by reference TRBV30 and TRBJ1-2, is SQTIHQWPATLVQPVGSPLSLECTVEGTSNPNLYWYRQAAGRGLQLLFYSVGIGQISSEVPQNLSASRPQDRQFILSSKKLLLSDSGFYLCAWSVLRTGGGGYTFGSGTRLTVV.

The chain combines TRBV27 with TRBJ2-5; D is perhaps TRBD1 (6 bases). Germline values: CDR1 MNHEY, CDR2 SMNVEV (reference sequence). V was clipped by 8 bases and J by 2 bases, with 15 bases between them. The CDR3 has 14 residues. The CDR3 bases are TGTGCCAGCGGGAAAAACCAGGGGCAAGAGACCCAGTACTTC. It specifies CASGKNQGQETQYF.

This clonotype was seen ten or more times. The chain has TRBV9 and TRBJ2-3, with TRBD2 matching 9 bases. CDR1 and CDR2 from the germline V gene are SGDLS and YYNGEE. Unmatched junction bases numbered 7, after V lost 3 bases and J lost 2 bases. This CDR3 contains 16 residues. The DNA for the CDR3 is TGTGCCAGCAGCGCCGGACTAGCGCAGCCCACAGATACGCAGTATTTT. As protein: CASSAGLAQPTDTQYF.

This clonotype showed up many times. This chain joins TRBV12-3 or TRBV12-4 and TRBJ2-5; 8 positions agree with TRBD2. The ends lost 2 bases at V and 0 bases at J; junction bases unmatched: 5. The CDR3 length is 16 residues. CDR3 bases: TGTGCCAGCAGTTTACGGGGGGGCTGGTACCAAGAGACCCAGTACTTC. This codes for CASSLRGGWYQETQYF.

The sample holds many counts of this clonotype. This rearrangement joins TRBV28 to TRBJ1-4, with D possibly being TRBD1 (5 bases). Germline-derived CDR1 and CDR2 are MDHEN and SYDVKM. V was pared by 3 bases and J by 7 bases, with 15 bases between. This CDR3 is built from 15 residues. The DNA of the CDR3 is TGTGCCAGCAGTTTGGACGGGACCGGTGGTGAAAAACTGTTTTTT. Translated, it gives CASSLDGTGGEKLFF.

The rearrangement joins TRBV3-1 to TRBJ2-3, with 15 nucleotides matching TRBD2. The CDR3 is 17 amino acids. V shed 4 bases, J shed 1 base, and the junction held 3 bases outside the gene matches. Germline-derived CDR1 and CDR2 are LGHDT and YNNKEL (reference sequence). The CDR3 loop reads CASSRGLAGGGTDTQYF. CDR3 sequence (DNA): TGTGCCAGCAGCCGGGGACTAGCGGGGGGAGGCACAGATACGCAGTATTTT.

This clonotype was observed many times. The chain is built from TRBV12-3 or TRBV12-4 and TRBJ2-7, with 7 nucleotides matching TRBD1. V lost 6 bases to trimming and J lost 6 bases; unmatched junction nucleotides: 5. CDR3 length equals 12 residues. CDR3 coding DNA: TGTGCCAGCAGGTTAAACAGGGGCGAGCAGTACTTC. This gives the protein CASRLNRGEQYF.

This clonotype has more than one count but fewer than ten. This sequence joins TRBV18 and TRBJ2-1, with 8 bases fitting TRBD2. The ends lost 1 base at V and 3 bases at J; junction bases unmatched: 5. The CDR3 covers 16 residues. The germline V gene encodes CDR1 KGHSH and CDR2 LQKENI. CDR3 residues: CASSPLQREFYNEQFF. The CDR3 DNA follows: TGTGCCAGCTCACCACTCCAGCGGGAGTTCTACAATGAGCAGTTCTTC.

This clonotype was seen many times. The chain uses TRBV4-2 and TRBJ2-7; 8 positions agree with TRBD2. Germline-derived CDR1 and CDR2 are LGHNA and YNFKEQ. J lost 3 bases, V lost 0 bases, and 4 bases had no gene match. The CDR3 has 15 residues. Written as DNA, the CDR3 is TGTGCCAGCAGCCAAGAGTCCAGCGGGAGCTACGAGCAGTACTTC. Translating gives CASSQESSGSYEQYF.

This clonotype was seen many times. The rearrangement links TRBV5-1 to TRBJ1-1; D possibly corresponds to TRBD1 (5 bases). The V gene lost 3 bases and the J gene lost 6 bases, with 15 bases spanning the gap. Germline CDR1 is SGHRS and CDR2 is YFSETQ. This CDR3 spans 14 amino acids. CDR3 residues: CASSSGTRGAEAFF. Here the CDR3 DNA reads TGCGCCAGCAGCTCCGGGACTAGGGGTGCTGAAGCTTTCTTT.

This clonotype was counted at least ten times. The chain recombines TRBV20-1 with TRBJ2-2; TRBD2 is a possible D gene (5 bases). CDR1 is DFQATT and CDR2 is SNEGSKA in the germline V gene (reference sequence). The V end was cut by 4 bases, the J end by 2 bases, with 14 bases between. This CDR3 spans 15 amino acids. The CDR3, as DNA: TGCAGTGCTATTCCGTCGGGAAGAAACACCGGGGAGCTGTTTTTT. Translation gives CSAIPSGRNTGELFF.

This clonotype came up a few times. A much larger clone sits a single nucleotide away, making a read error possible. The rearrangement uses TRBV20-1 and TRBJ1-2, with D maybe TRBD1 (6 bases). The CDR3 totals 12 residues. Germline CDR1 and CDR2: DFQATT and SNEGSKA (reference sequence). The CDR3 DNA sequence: TGCAGTGCTAGTCAGGGGCGGGAGGGCTCCACCTTC. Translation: CSASQGREGSTF.

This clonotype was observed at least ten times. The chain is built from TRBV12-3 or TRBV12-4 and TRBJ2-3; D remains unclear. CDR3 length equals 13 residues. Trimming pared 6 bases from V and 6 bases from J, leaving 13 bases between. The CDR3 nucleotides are TGTGCCAGCAGCATTTACGTAGGCGATACGCAGTATTTT. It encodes CASSIYVGDTQYF.

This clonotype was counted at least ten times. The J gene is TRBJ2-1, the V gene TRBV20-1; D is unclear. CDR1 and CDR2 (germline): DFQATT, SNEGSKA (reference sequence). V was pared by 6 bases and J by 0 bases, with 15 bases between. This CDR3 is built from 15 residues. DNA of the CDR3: TGCAGTGCCCCTGCCGGAGCCAGCTCCTACAATGAGCAGTTCTTC. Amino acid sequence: CSAPAGASSYNEQFF.

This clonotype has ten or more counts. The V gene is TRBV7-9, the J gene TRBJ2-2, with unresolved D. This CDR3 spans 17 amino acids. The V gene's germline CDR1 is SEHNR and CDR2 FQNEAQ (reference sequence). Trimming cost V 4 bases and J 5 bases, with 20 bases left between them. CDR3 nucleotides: TGTGCCAGCAGCTCCCCTCGGGCCTCTCTGTCGACCGGGGAGCTGTTTTTT. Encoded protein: CASSSPRASLSTGELFF.

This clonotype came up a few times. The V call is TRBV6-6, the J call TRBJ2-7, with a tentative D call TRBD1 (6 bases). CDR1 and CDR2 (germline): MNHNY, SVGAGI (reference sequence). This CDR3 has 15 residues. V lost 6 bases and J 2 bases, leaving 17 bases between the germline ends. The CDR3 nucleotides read TGTGCCAGCAGGGACACGACAGGTTCCACCTACGAGCAGTACTTC. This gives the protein CASRDTTGSTYEQYF.